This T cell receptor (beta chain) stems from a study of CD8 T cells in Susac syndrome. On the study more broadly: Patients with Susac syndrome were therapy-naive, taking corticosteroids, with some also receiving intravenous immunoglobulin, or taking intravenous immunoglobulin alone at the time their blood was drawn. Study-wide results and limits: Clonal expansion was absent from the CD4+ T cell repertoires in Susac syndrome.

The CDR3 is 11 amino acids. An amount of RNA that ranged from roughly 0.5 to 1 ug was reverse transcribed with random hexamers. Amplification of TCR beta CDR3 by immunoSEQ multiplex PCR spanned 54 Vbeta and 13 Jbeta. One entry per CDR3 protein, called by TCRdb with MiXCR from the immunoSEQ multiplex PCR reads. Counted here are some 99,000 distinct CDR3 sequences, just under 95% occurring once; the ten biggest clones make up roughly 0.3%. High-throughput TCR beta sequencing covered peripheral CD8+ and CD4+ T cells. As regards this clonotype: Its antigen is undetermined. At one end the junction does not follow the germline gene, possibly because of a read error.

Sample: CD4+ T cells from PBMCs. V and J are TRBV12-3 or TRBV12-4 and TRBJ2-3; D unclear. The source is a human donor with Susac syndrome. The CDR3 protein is CASSLGLEVDF. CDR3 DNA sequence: TGTGCCAGCAGCCTTGGGCTAGAGGTGGATTTT.